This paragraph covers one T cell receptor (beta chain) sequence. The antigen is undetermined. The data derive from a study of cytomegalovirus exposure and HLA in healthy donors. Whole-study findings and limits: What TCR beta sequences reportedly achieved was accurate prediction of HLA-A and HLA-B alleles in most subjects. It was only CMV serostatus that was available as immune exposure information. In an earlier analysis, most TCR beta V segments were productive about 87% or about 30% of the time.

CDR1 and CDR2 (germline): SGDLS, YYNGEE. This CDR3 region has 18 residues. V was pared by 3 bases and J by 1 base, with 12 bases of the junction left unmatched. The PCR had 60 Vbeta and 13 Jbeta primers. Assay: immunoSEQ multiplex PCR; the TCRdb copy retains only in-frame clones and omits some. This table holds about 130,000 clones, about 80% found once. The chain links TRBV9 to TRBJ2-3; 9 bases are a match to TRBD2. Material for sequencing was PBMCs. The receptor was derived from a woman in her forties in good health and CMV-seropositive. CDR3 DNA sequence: TGTGCCAGCAGCGAGACGATTGAAGAGCGGGAGGGCACAGATACGCAGTATTTT. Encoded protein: CASSETIEEREGTDTQYF.